One sample yielded the 8 T cell receptor beta chains listed below, sequenced in a study of blood T cells in healthy people across ages. With a J-beta primer mix and a sample-barcoded 5' primer, a second PCR ran about 7 to 11 cycles. TCRdb reprocessed the 5' RACE reads with MiXCR, giving one entry per CDR3 protein. The sample lists hundreds of thousands of distinct CDR3 sequences, under 40% occurring once. Sample: blood. Source of these receptors: a man between 18 and 35 years old in good health.

This clonotype was found once. The junction does not match germline at one end; this may be a read error. The chain carries TRBV5-1 and TRBJ2-3; TRBD1 might be the D (6 bases). The CDR3 runs 15 residues. Germline V lookup: CDR1 SGHRS, CDR2 YFSETQ. CDR3 bases: TGCGCCAGCAGCTTGGACAGGACGGTGACAGGTACGCAGTATTTT. The encoded protein is CASSLDRTVTGTQYF.

Concerning this clonotype itself: At one of its ends the junction is not consistent with the germline gene, which may arise from a read error. The chain employs TRBV2 and TRBJ1-6, with D unresolved. There are 15 residues in the CDR3. The germline CDR1 and CDR2 sequences are SNHLY and FYNNEI. The CDR3 bases are TGTGCCAGCAGTGCGGCAGGTCTACATAATTCATCCCTCCACTTT. It codes for CASSAAGLHNSSLHF.

This chain joins TRBV4-3 and TRBJ2-5; D perhaps matches TRBD2 (5 bases). V lost 0 bases to trimming and J lost 5 bases, with 19 bases between them. The CDR3 loop spans 17 amino acids. Germline V lookup: CDR1 LGHNA, CDR2 YSLEER. The CDR3 DNA sequence: TGCGCCAGCAGCCAAGATTTCCCACCGGGGATGGGGGAGACCCAGTACTTC. Encoded protein: CASSQDFPPGMGETQYF.

This clonotype has just a few counts. V gene TRBV27 combines with J gene TRBJ1-2, with 8 nucleotides matching TRBD1. V was pared by 8 bases and J by 4 bases, with 9 bases of the junction left unmatched. CDR1 and CDR2 from the germline V gene are MNHEY and SMNVEV (reference sequence). The CDR3 extends over 14 amino acids. The CDR3 loop reads CASGLRTGLYGYTF. CDR3 in DNA: TGTGCCAGCGGACTGCGGACAGGGCTCTATGGCTACACCTTC.

CDR3 protein: CSAREGVVSNQPQHF. The CDR3 DNA reads TGCAGTGCTAGAGAAGGGGTGGTTAGCAATCAGCCCCAGCATTTT. The chain is built from TRBV20-1 and TRBJ1-5, with a possible D match to TRBD1 (5 bases). CDR1 and CDR2 (germline): DFQATT, SNEGSKA (reference sequence). The CDR3 length is 15 residues. V lost 0 bases, J lost 0 bases, and 9 bases lay in between.

V is TRBV4-3 and J is TRBJ2-5; a weak D match, TRBD1 (5 bases). Trimming cost V 0 bases and J 2 bases, with 13 bases left between them. The CDR3 extends over 16 amino acids. CDR1 is LGHNA, CDR2 YSLEER, per germline. CDR3 DNA sequence: TGCGCCAGCAGCCAAGATATAAGGGGCCCTCAAGAGACCCAGTACTTC. It codes for CASSQDIRGPQETQYF.

Ten or more counts support this clonotype. The V and J genes are TRBV5-1 and TRBJ2-1; 9 bases line up with TRBD2. CDR1 is SGHRS and CDR2 is YFSETQ in the germline V gene. The CDR3 covers 14 residues. The V and J ends lost 5 bases and 4 bases, in that order; junction bases with no gene match: 4. The CDR3 DNA is TGCGCCAGCAGGAGTAGCGGGGGATACAATGAGCAGTTCTTC. Protein sequence: CASRSSGGYNEQFF. Based on the CDR3 plus reference TRBV5-1 and TRBJ2-1, the full variable domain is KAGVTQTPRYLIKTRGQQVTLSCSPISGHRSVSWYQQTPGQGLQFLFEYFSETQRNKGNFPGRFSGRQFSNSRSEMNVSTLELGDSALYLCASRSSGGYNEQFFGPGTRLTVL.

This clonotype was seen only a few times. The chain carries TRBV11-2 and TRBJ2-3; either TRBD1 or TRBD2 may supply D (5 bases each). The length of the CDR3 is 15 residues. Deletions cut 3 bases from V and 4 bases from J, with 14 bases between. Germline V gene lookup returns CDR1 SGHAT and CDR2 FQNNGV. The CDR3, as DNA: TGTGCCAGCAGCTTTGTAGGGACCCTTCCAGATACGCAGTATTTT. This sequence encodes CASSFVGTLPDTQYF.